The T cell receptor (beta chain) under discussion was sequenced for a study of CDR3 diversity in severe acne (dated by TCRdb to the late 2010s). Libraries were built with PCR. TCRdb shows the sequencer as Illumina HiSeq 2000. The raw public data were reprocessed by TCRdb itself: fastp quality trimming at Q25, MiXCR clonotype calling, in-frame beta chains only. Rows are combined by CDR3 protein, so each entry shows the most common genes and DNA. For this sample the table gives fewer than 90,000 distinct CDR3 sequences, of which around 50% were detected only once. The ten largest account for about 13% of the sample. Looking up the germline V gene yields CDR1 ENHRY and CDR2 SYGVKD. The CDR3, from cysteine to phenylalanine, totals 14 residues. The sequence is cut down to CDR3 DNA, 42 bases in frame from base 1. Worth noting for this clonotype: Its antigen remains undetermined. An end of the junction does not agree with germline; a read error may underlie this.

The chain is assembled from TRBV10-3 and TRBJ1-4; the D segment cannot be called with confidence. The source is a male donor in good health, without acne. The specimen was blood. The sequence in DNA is TGTGCCAGCAGTTACTCCGGCCCGAGGGAAAAACTGTTTTTT. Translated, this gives CASSYSGPREKLFF.